Presented here are 20 T cell receptor beta chains from one specimen sequenced in a study of OX40 agonist ivuxolimab in advanced cancers. Libraries came from the immunoSEQ multiplex PCR assay. The source is immuneACCESS, and TCRdb retained only in-frame sequences with V and J called. Part of the clones is not carried over; for the studies checked, unresolved V genes explain less than half of this, and the remainder is unexplained. This sample comprises approximately 14,000 clones, over 60% of them detected only once. The leading ten clones occupy 32% of the sample. Sequencing was performed on CD4+ or CD8+ T cells sorted from blood, taken in a trial of the OX40 agonist ivuxolimab. The source of these receptors is an adult with an advanced solid tumor such as melanoma, head and neck, liver or kidney cancer.

This clone was detected only once. The chain uses TRBV27 and TRBJ1-2; D may be TRBD1 (6 bases). The V gene's germline CDR1 is MNHEY and CDR2 SMNVEV (reference sequence). The V and J ends lost 6 bases and 8 bases respectively, with 22 bases between them. The CDR3 is 15 residues long. In nucleotides, the CDR3 is TGTGCCAGCAGGCCTGGGGGCGGGGGGCTGGGCGGCTACACCTTC. This sequence encodes CASRPGGGGLGGYTF.

The genes are TRBV29-1 and TRBJ2-1, with 13 bases lining up with TRBD2. Trimming took 7 bases from V and 2 from J; bases not matched to a gene: 5. This CDR3 has 15 residues. Germline values: CDR1 SQVTM, CDR2 ANQGSEA. This CDR3 is CSATGTSGTYNEQFF. The CDR3 DNA sequence: TGCAGCGCAACCGGGACTAGCGGGACCTACAATGAGCAGTTCTTC.

The gene calls are TRBV7-8 and TRBJ2-2; TRBD2 agrees at 8 bases. The trim removed 0 bases at V and 4 bases at J, leaving 1 base unmatched. CDR1 SGHVS and CDR2 FQNEAQ come from the germline V gene. The CDR3 covers 15 residues. CDR3 nucleotide sequence: TGTGCCAGCAGCTTAGCTAGCGGGGTCACCGGGGAGCTGTTTTTT. It is translated as CASSLASGVTGELFF.

V and J are TRBV7-2 and TRBJ2-7, with 13 bases fitting TRBD2. CDR1 SGHTA and CDR2 FQGNSA come from the germline V gene. The CDR3 length is 15 residues. The J segment lost 11 bases and the V segment lost 5 bases, leaving 12 bases of the junction unmatched. This CDR3 reads CASSLSGTSGVEEYF. CDR3 in DNA: TGTGCCAGCAGCCTCTCCGGGACTAGCGGGGTTGAGGAGTACTTC.

The genes are TRBV7-2 and TRBJ2-5; D unresolved. Germline assignment: CDR1 SGHTA and CDR2 FQGNSA. Trimming pared 4 bases from V and 2 bases from J, leaving 2 bases between. The CDR3 spans 11 residues. CDR3 sequence reads: CASSSQETQYF. The CDR3 DNA reads as TGTGCCAGCAGCTCGCAAGAGACCCAGTACTTC.

This chain connects TRBV6-5 to TRBJ1-2, with 7 bases lining up with TRBD1. V shed 8 bases, J shed 4 bases, and the junction held 13 bases outside the gene matches. CDR3 length equals 15 residues. Germline V gene data show CDR1 as MNHEY and CDR2 as SVGAGI. The CDR3 sequence: CASRGLQGTFYGYTF. The CDR3 region has the DNA TGTGCCAGCCGAGGCTTACAGGGGACCTTCTATGGCTACACCTTC.

This sequence joins TRBV27 and TRBJ2-1; D uncertain. This CDR3 spans 13 amino acids. V shed 5 bases and J shed 10 bases, with 15 bases lying between them. Germline V gene data show CDR1 as MNHEY and CDR2 as SMNVEV (reference sequence). The CDR3 nucleotides read TGTGCCAGCAGTACTCTCGTCGTAGGCGAGCAGTTCTTC. Translating it yields CASSTLVVGEQFF.

There are a few counts of this clone. The rearrangement uses TRBV12-2 and TRBJ1-5; the table gives TRBD1 as D, unverified against the DNA. TRBV12-2 is a pseudogene. CDR3 size: 23 residues. The CDR3 sequence is CASRFLFPCSVRTGRGSNQPQHF. The CDR3 DNA reads as TGTGCAAGTCGCTTTCTATTTCCATGTTCTGTCCGTACAGGTAGGGGAAGCAATCAGCCCCAGCATTTT.

This clone is medium-sized within its sample. V gene TRBV4-3 combines with J gene TRBJ1-2; the D gene is possibly TRBD1 (6 bases). The V and J ends lost 0 bases and 8 bases respectively, with 13 bases between them. This CDR3 has 14 amino acids. Germline CDR1 reads LGHNA; CDR2 reads YSLEER. CDR3 in amino acids: CASSQERRGGGYTF. CDR3 bases: TGCGCCAGCAGCCAAGAACGCAGGGGAGGAGGCTACACCTTC.

The rearrangement links TRBV6-6 to TRBJ2-2; 12 bases align to TRBD2. Trimming took 2 bases from V and 6 from J; bases not matched to a gene: 4. The CDR3 is made up of 16 amino acids. Germline V gene lookup returns CDR1 MNHNY and CDR2 SVGAGI (reference sequence). This CDR3 is CASSYPRTSGAGELFF. CDR3 sequence (DNA): TGTGCCAGCAGTTACCCCAGGACTAGCGGGGCCGGGGAGCTGTTTTTT.

The J gene is TRBJ2-1, the V gene TRBV6-5; D tentatively reads TRBD1 or TRBD2 (5 bases each). This CDR3 has 12 amino acids. With 6 bases removed from V and 7 bases from J, the gap between germline ends came to 10 bases. Germline V gives CDR1 MNHEY, CDR2 SVGAGI. The CDR3 DNA follows: TGTGCCAGCAGCGGGGACGCAAATGAGCAGTTCTTC. Amino acids: CASSGDANEQFF.

In its sample, this clone was seen a few times. The J gene is TRBJ2-7, the V gene TRBV27; D not certain. V dropped 5 bases and J dropped 2 bases, with 10 bases sitting between them. CDR3 size: 13 residues. Germline V gene data show CDR1 as MNHEY and CDR2 as SMNVEV (reference sequence). CDR3: CASSPRATYEQYF. In nucleotides, the CDR3 is TGTGCCAGCAGTCCCCGGGCCACCTACGAGCAGTACTTC.

The sample holds one count of this clone. The chain couples TRBV29-1 to TRBJ2-1; no reliable D call. The V gene's germline CDR1 is SQVTM and CDR2 ANQGSEA. The CDR3 has 10 residues. Trimming shortened V by 3 bases and J by 5 bases, and 2 bases separated the two germline ends. CDR3 nucleotide sequence: TGCAGCGTTGAGGACAATGAGCAGTTCTTC. Translated: CSVEDNEQFF.

The rearrangement uses TRBV6-1 and TRBJ2-7, with a possible D match to TRBD2 (6 bases). The CDR3 runs 14 residues. Germline assignment: CDR1 MNHNS and CDR2 SASEGT. The ends were cut back, 4 bases at V and 3 bases at J, with 13 bases in the middle. The CDR3 DNA follows: TGTGCCAGCAGTGGGAGGGGAGCTAGCTACGAGCAGTACTTC. This translates into CASSGRGASYEQYF.

The chain carries TRBV11-3 and TRBJ2-1, with TRBD1 identical over 8 bases. The CDR3 totals 15 residues. The trim removed 3 bases at V and 2 bases at J, leaving 3 bases unmatched. Germline V gene data show CDR1 as SGHNT and CDR2 as YENEEA. CDR3: CASSLDRDTYNEQFF. The CDR3 region has the DNA TGTGCCAGCAGCTTGGACAGGGACACCTACAATGAGCAGTTCTTC.

This rearrangement joins TRBV7-3 to TRBJ2-3; 7 bases fit TRBD2. CDR3 size: 16 residues. Germline loops: CDR1 SGHTA, CDR2 FQGTGA. V gave up 5 bases and J gave up 2 bases; unmatched junction bases: 10. In DNA, the CDR3 is TGTGCCAGCAGCACCGATAGCGGGTCTAACACAGATACGCAGTATTTT. As protein: CASSTDSGSNTDTQYF.

V and J are TRBV7-6 and TRBJ1-1; D gene unclear. The CDR3 loop spans 15 amino acids. Germline V gene lookup returns CDR1 SGHVS and CDR2 FNYEAQ. The V gene lost 1 base and the J gene lost 0 bases, with 9 bases spanning the gap. The CDR3 loop is CASSLDPSLNTEAFF. CDR3 DNA sequence: TGTGCCAGCAGCTTAGACCCCAGCCTGAACACTGAAGCTTTCTTT.

In its sample, this clone was seen once. The chain recombines TRBV7-8 with TRBJ2-5; TRBD1 matches at 10 bases. The J call may be wrong; the DNA end is better matched by TRBJ2-7. The CDR3 is 15 amino acids. Germline values: CDR1 SGHVS, CDR2 FQNEAQ. CDR3: CASSPQDRGLYEQYF. As DNA, the CDR3 is TGTGCCAGCAGCCCCCAAGACAGGGGGCTCTACGAGCAGTACTTC.

The rearrangement uses TRBV13 and TRBJ2-7; unclear D gene. The length of the CDR3 is 13 residues. CDR1 is PRHDT, CDR2 FYEKMQ, per germline (reference sequence). Trimming shortened V by 5 bases and J by 3 bases, and 11 bases separated the two germline ends. CDR3 residues: CASSTRYGYEQYF. The CDR3 DNA sequence: TGTGCCAGCAGCACCCGGTATGGCTACGAGCAGTACTTC. Full variable domain (rest looked up from reference TRBV13 and TRBJ2-7): AAGVIQSPRHLIKEKRETATLKCYPIPRHDTVYWYQQGPGQDPQFLISFYEKMQSDKGSIPDRFSAQQFSDYHSELNMSSLELGDSALYFCASSTRYGYEQYFGPGTRLTVT.

The V and J genes are TRBV19 and TRBJ2-7; 9 positions agree with TRBD1. With 7 bases clipped from V and 3 bases from J, the junction kept 10 bases outside the gene matches. CDR3 length: 15 amino acids. Germline CDR1 and CDR2: LNHDA and SQIVND (reference sequence). In nucleotides, the CDR3 is TGTGCCAGTACCCCGGGGACAGGGTGGCGCTACGAGCAGTACTTC. The encoded protein is CASTPGTGWRYEQYF.